Shown below are 32 T cell receptor beta chains from a single sample sequenced in a study of chemoradiotherapy in HPV16-positive cancers. Sequencing was performed with immunoSEQ multiplex PCR; in TCRdb, only in-frame clones are kept and a portion is missing. This table holds several thousand clones, over 70% found once. Material: tumor tissue, obtained from a patient who underwent chemoradiotherapy. Receptors originate from a human donor with HPV-associated anogenital cancer.

This clone was recorded a few times. The chain couples TRBV19 to TRBJ2-1; TRBD2 aligns across 8 bases. The V gene end was trimmed by 3 bases and the J gene end by 6 bases; junction bases not matched to a gene: 4. The CDR3 covers 14 residues. CDR1 and CDR2 from the germline V gene are LNHDA and SQIVND (reference sequence). The DNA of the CDR3 is TGTGCCAGTAGTATCGGGACTAGTCCCAATGAGCAGTTCTTC. It codes for CASSIGTSPNEQFF.

This clone was observed a few times. The CDR3 spells CASSLARFTGELFF. The CDR3 region has the DNA TGTGCCAGCAGTTTGGCCAGGTTCACCGGGGAGCTGTTTTTT. The chain carries TRBV28 and TRBJ2-2; no definite D call. The V gene's germline CDR1 is MDHEN and CDR2 SYDVKM. This CDR3 has 14 amino acids. Trimming cost V 3 bases and J 4 bases, with 9 bases left between them. The entire variable domain, with the rest obtained from reference TRBV28 and TRBJ2-2, is as follows: DVKVTQSSRYLVKRTGEKVFLECVQDMDHENMFWYRQDPGLGLRLIYFSYDVKMKEKGDIPEGYSVSREKKERFSLILESASTNQTSMYLCASSLARFTGELFFGEGSRLTVL.

This chain uses TRBV19 with TRBJ1-2; D ambiguous. Germline values: CDR1 LNHDA, CDR2 SQIVND (reference sequence). CDR3 size: 13 residues. V lost 3 bases and J lost 5, with 10 bases in between. The CDR3 spells CASSIRVLYGYTF. CDR3 coding DNA: TGTGCCAGTAGTATCCGGGTATTATATGGCTACACCTTC.

The chain couples TRBV27 to TRBJ2-7; no clear D. V gave up 3 bases and J gave up 7 bases, with 13 bases separating them. This CDR3 is built from 13 residues. The V gene's germline CDR1 is MNHEY and CDR2 SMNVEV (reference sequence). The chain's CDR3 is CASSLSDPREQYF. CDR3 sequence (DNA): TGTGCCAGCAGTTTGTCAGATCCTCGGGAGCAGTACTTC.

The chain recombines TRBV30 with TRBJ1-4, with D perhaps TRBD1 (5 bases). From germline, CDR1 is GTSNPN and CDR2 SVGIG (reference sequence). CDR3 size: 13 residues. Trimming took 4 bases from V and 7 from J, leaving 13 bases between them. CDR3 sequence (DNA): TGTGCCTGGAAAAGGGGCCTTCTTGAAAAACTGTTTTTT. Translated: CAWKRGLLEKLFF. The full variable domain, rest sourced from reference TRBV30 and TRBJ1-4, is SQTIHQWPATLVQPVGSPLSLECTVEGTSNPNLYWYRQAAGRGLQLLFYSVGIGQISSEVPQNLSASRPQDRQFILSSKKLLLSDSGFYLCAWKRGLLEKLFFGSGTQLSVL.

The J gene is TRBJ2-7, the V gene TRBV4-2; TRBD2 matches at 9 bases. The germline V gene has CDR1 LGHNA and CDR2 YNFKEQ. The V segment lost 0 bases and the J segment 4 bases; nucleotides outside the gene matches: 7. There are 16 residues in the CDR3. The CDR3, as DNA: TGTGCCAGCAGCCAAGAAGACAGCGGGGGGATATACGAGCAGTACTTC. Protein product: CASSQEDSGGIYEQYF.

The count of this clone is one. V gene TRBV5-1 combines with J gene TRBJ2-1, with TRBD1 as a possible D gene (6 bases). Germline V gives CDR1 SGHRS, CDR2 YFSETQ. This CDR3 is built from 14 residues. V shed 4 bases and J shed 8 bases, with 16 bases lying between them. The CDR3 sequence: CASSLGQLYDEQFF. CDR3 DNA sequence: TGCGCCAGCAGCCTGGGACAACTTTACGATGAGCAGTTCTTC.

The V and J genes are TRBV28 and TRBJ2-7; tentative D call: TRBD1 (6 bases). This CDR3 has 14 amino acids. Per the germline V gene, CDR1 is MDHEN and CDR2 is SYDVKM. With 6 bases removed from V and 0 bases from J, the gap between germline ends came to 12 bases. The CDR3 nucleotides read TGTGCCAGCAGGAGAGGACAGATCTCCTACGAGCAGTACTTC. This codes for CASRRGQISYEQYF.

The V and J genes are TRBV29-1 and TRBJ1-1; D gene unclear. Trimming removed 3 bases at V and 0 bases at J, with 8 bases between. This CDR3 is built from 13 residues. CDR1 SQVTM and CDR2 ANQGSEA come from the germline V gene. CDR3 nucleotide sequence: TGCAGCGTTGAGAATCGGCTGAACACTGAAGCTTTCTTT. It specifies CSVENRLNTEAFF.

With regard to this clone: The sample contains more than one DNA sequence encoding this CDR3. The chain joins TRBV6-1 to TRBJ2-7; no definite D call. The CDR3 spans 12 residues. Germline V gives CDR1 MNHNS, CDR2 SASEGT. V shed 4 bases and J shed 3 bases, with 7 bases lying between them. The CDR3 loop reads CASSVGLYEQYF. As DNA, the CDR3 is TGTGCCAGCAGTGTAGGGCTCTACGAGCAGTACTTC.

The rearrangement links TRBV5-1 to TRBJ2-3; D ambiguous. V lost 2 bases, J lost 0 bases, and 1 base lay in between. The V gene's germline CDR1 is SGHRS and CDR2 YFSETQ. The CDR3 extends over 12 amino acids. The CDR3 sequence: CASSFSTDTQYF. CDR3 nucleotides: TGCGCCAGCAGCTTCAGCACAGATACGCAGTATTTT.

The rearrangement links TRBV18 to TRBJ1-5, with D unresolved. The V gene lost 0 bases and the J gene lost 0 bases, with 3 bases spanning the gap. Germline V CDR1 and CDR2: KGHSH, LQKENI. The CDR3 is 14 residues long. The CDR3 region is CASSPPGSNQPQHF. The CDR3 DNA reads TGTGCCAGCTCACCACCGGGTAGCAATCAGCCCCAGCATTTT.

This clone was detected once. The genes are TRBV25-1 and TRBJ2-2, with TRBD1 matching 10 bases. V was pared by 1 base and J by 4 bases, with 9 bases of the junction left unmatched. The CDR3 totals 18 residues. Germline V gene lookup returns CDR1 MGHDK and CDR2 SYGVNS. DNA for the CDR3: TGTGCCAGCAGTGAATTAAGAGGGACAGGGGCCGGCACCGGGGAGCTGTTTTTT. Its protein is CASSELRGTGAGTGELFF.

The chain uses TRBV27 and TRBJ2-3; 7 nucleotides line up with TRBD1. Looked up from germline, CDR1 is MNHEY and CDR2 is SMNVEV (reference sequence). The CDR3 is made up of 13 amino acids. The V gene end was trimmed by 6 bases and the J gene end by 6 bases; junction bases not matched to a gene: 6. The CDR3 bases are TGTGCCAGCAGACGACAGGGCGGGGATACGCAGTATTTT. It codes for CASRRQGGDTQYF.

The rearrangement links TRBV4-1 to TRBJ2-5; 15 positions match TRBD2. Germline trimming cut 0 bases from V and 1 base from J; bases unmatched to any gene: 3. Germline loops: CDR1 MGHRA, CDR2 YSYEKL. The CDR3 totals 18 residues. In DNA, the CDR3 is TGCGCCAGCAGCCAAGATCTGGGACTAGCGGGGGGCCAAGAGACCCAGTACTTC. Amino acid sequence: CASSQDLGLAGGQETQYF.

This chain joins TRBV19 and TRBJ1-5, with D perhaps TRBD1 (5 bases). V lost 6 bases and J 0 bases, leaving 15 bases between the germline ends. Germline V gene data show CDR1 as LNHDA and CDR2 as SQIVND (reference sequence). CDR3 length: 16 residues. This chain's CDR3 is CASSGGRQYSNQPQHF. The DNA of the CDR3 is TGTGCCAGTAGCGGGGGGAGGCAGTATAGCAATCAGCCCCAGCATTTT.

V gene TRBV6-1 combines with J gene TRBJ2-3, with D maybe TRBD2 (6 bases). V was cut by 6 bases and J by 12 bases, with 19 bases left in between. This CDR3 spans 13 amino acids. Germline V lookup: CDR1 MNHNS, CDR2 SASEGT. The CDR3: CASSGGDAAQQYF. CDR3 nucleotide sequence: TGTGCCAGCAGCGGGGGAGATGCGGCCCAACAGTATTTT.

This clone was picked up a small number of times. This chain joins TRBV7-2 and TRBJ1-1; perhaps TRBD1 as D (5 bases). Trimming removed 3 bases from V and 1 base from J, with 9 bases in between. This CDR3 has 14 amino acids. The V gene's germline CDR1 is SGHTA and CDR2 FQGNSA. For the CDR3, the DNA is TGTGCCAGCAGCTTTGGGACCTGGAACACTGAAGCTTTCTTT. It is translated as CASSFGTWNTEAFF.

The chain employs TRBV11-1 and TRBJ1-4, with TRBD1 as a possible D gene (6 bases). There are 13 residues in the CDR3. The germline V gene encodes CDR1 SGHAT and CDR2 FQDESV (reference sequence). V gave up 8 bases and J gave up 6 bases, with 13 bases separating them. The CDR3: CASCRAGDEKLFF. The CDR3 nucleotides read TGTGCCAGCTGTCGTGCAGGGGATGAAAAACTGTTTTTT.

The chain couples TRBV6-1 to TRBJ1-3, with 9 bases matching TRBD1. Germline trimming cut 1 base from V and 0 bases from J; bases unmatched to any gene: 1. Germline lookup yields CDR1 MNHNS and CDR2 SASEGT. The CDR3 extends over 16 amino acids. The DNA for the CDR3 is TGTGCCAGCAGTGAAGAGACAGGGGGCTCTGGAAACACCATATATTTT. Translation gives CASSEETGGSGNTIYF.

In nucleotides, the CDR3 is TGTGCCAGCTCACCAGTAGAAAGCTCTAATCAGCCCCAGCATTTT. Amino acid sequence: CASSPVESSNQPQHF. This chain links TRBV18 with TRBJ1-5; D not certain. CDR1 is KGHSH, CDR2 LQKENI, per germline. CDR3 size: 15 residues. V lost 2 bases, J lost 4 bases, and 12 bases lay in between.

This sequence joins TRBV7-9 and TRBJ2-7, with a possible D match to TRBD2 (7 bases). Germline lookup yields CDR1 SEHNR and CDR2 FQNEAQ (reference sequence). V was trimmed by 5 bases and J by 5 bases, leaving 19 bases between them. CDR3 length: 15 amino acids. CDR3 in amino acids: CASSKGGLARDEQYF. CDR3 nucleotides: TGTGCCAGCAGCAAGGGGGGGCTAGCCAGGGACGAGCAGTACTTC.

This chain connects TRBV5-5 to TRBJ2-6; perhaps TRBD1 as D (5 bases). Trimming took 0 bases from V and 2 from J, leaving 9 bases between them. This CDR3 region has 16 residues. CDR1 and CDR2 from the germline V gene are SGHKS and YYEKEE (reference sequence). CDR3 in amino acids: CASSLEGSPGANVLTF. The CDR3 DNA follows: TGTGCCAGCAGCTTGGAGGGGTCTCCTGGGGCCAACGTCCTGACTTTC.

V usage is TRBV10-2 and J usage is TRBJ2-2; 12 bases match TRBD1. CDR3 size: 14 residues. CDR1 and CDR2 (germline): WSHSY, SAAADI. Unmatched junction bases numbered 2, after V lost 8 bases and J lost 4 bases. CDR3 coding DNA: TGCGCCAGCGGGACAGGGGGCATCACCGGGGAGCTGTTTTTT. Translation: CASGTGGITGELFF.

This rearrangement joins TRBV25-1 to TRBJ2-1; D is possibly TRBD1 (5 bases). V shed 3 bases and J shed 2 bases, with 14 bases lying between them. This CDR3 has 16 residues. Germline-derived CDR1 and CDR2 are MGHDK and SYGVNS. The CDR3 loop is CASSESWGFPYNEQFF. The CDR3 coding sequence is TGTGCCAGCAGTGAGTCTTGGGGCTTTCCCTACAATGAGCAGTTCTTC.

The chain is built from TRBV18 and TRBJ2-3; maybe TRBD1 (6 bases). The V and J ends lost 8 bases and 2 bases respectively, with 14 bases between them. CDR3 length: 14 amino acids. CDR1 and CDR2 from the germline V gene are KGHSH and LQKENI. The CDR3 DNA reads as TGTGCCAGCACCCCTAACAGGGACACAGATACGCAGTATTTT. It yields the protein CASTPNRDTDTQYF.

The CDR3 region is CASSQGQGTGNTIYF. CDR3 in DNA: TGTGCCAGCAGCCAAGGGCAGGGAACTGGAAACACCATATATTTT. The chain carries TRBV14 and TRBJ1-3; D might be TRBD1 (5 bases). Deletions cut 1 base from V and 2 bases from J, with 9 bases between. The V gene's germline CDR1 is SGHDN and CDR2 FVKESK. The CDR3 covers 15 residues. Combining the CDR3 with reference TRBV14 and TRBJ1-3 gives the whole variable domain EAGVTQFPSHSVIEKGQTVTLRCDPISGHDNLYWYRRVMGKEIKFLLHFVKESKQDESGMPNNRFLAERTGGTYSTLKVQPAELEDSGVYFCASSQGQGTGNTIYFGEGSWLTVV.

Only one count was recorded for this clone. The chain has TRBV19 and TRBJ1-5; unclear D gene. V lost 5 bases to trimming and J lost 1 base, with 9 bases between them. Looked up from germline, CDR1 is LNHDA and CDR2 is SQIVND (reference sequence). The CDR3 sequence is 14 residues long. Written as DNA, the CDR3 is TGTGCCAGTAGTCCCGGCGGGAGCAATCAGCCCCAGCATTTT. It encodes CASSPGGSNQPQHF.

The chain links TRBV4-3 to TRBJ1-2; D ambiguous. This CDR3 has 15 amino acids. Germline V gene lookup returns CDR1 LGHNA and CDR2 YSLEER. The V and J ends lost 0 bases and 0 bases respectively, with 8 bases between them. DNA of the CDR3: TGCGCCAGCAGCCAAGAGTATACAGCTAACTATGGCTACACCTTC. It encodes CASSQEYTANYGYTF.

Turning to this clone: Sequence at one end of the junction differs from germline and may be a read error. The V gene is TRBV9, the J gene TRBJ2-3, with 7 positions matching TRBD2. The CDR3 is 13 amino acids. Germline V gene data show CDR1 as SGDLS and CDR2 as YYNGEE. DNA of the CDR3: TGTGCCAGCAGCGTGACTAGCAGAGATACGCAGTATTTT. Its translation is CASSVTSRDTQYF.

CDR3 sequence reads: CASRRTVTDTQYF. The CDR3 DNA follows: TGTGCCAGCCGACGGACAGTCACAGATACGCAGTATTTT. The chain links TRBV7-9 to TRBJ2-3; possibly TRBD1 for D (6 bases). The CDR3 length is 13 residues. Trimming took 8 bases from V and 2 from J, leaving 11 bases between them. Germline-derived CDR1 and CDR2 are SEHNR and FQNEAQ (reference sequence).

This clone appeared a single time. This chain joins TRBV30 and TRBJ1-2; possible D gene TRBD1, 6 bases. CDR1 and CDR2 (germline): GTSNPN, SVGIG (reference sequence). The CDR3 covers 13 residues. The V and J ends lost 3 bases and 7 bases respectively, with 15 bases between them. Here the CDR3 DNA reads TGTGCCTGGAGCCCACAGGGACGGCGTGGCTACACCTTC. The encoded protein is CAWSPQGRRGYTF.